The clone carrying this T cell receptor beta chain was counted at least ten times. Antigen unknown. Its ends do not fully match the called genes, so a read error is possible. Germline V CDR1 and CDR2: MDHEN, SYDVKM. This CDR3 has 12 residues. The data are from a study of T-cell reconstitution after alpha-beta-depleted transplantation in children. Whole-study findings and limits: Among T cells one year after transplant, newly produced cells accounted for most counts and diversity. Some patients' high day-60 TCRbeta diversity was attributed to recipient cells surviving conditioning.

Construction of the TCRbeta library involved unique molecular identifiers. A single record per CDR3 protein comes from TCRdb applying MiXCR to the PCR reads. The sample includes 200,000 to 250,000 distinct CDR3 sequences, approximately 11% of them seen just once. This chain links TRBV28 with TRBJ1-2; maybe TRBD1 (5 bases). The source is a child less than two years old with acute myeloid leukemia, due to receive a stem cell transplant. Sequences were derived from PBMCs, sampled before TCRalphabeta/CD19-depleted stem cell transplant. The chain's CDR3 is CASSLRGYGYTF. In DNA, the CDR3 is TGTGCCAGCAGTTTAAGGGGTTATGGCTATACCTTC.